This entry describes one T cell receptor beta chain. Profiling relied on immunoSEQ multiplex PCR, and the TCRdb table lists in-frame clones only, not all of them. The sample records roughly 150,000 clones, roughly 88% being singletons. This CDR3 spans 16 amino acids. The data are from a study of blood T cell repertoires in COVID-19. Sequenced material: PBMCs or T cells enriched from blood (not recorded which). The TCR was taken from a man between 65 and 85 years old who had been exposed to COVID-19. V is TRBV21-1 and J is TRBJ2-3; the listed D gene, TRBD2, was not tested against the DNA. TRBV21-1 constitutes a pseudogene. The CDR3 loop reads CASFNRASGILDTQYF. As DNA, the CDR3 is TGTGCCAGCTTCAATCGGGCTAGCGGGATACTAGATACGCAGTATTTT.